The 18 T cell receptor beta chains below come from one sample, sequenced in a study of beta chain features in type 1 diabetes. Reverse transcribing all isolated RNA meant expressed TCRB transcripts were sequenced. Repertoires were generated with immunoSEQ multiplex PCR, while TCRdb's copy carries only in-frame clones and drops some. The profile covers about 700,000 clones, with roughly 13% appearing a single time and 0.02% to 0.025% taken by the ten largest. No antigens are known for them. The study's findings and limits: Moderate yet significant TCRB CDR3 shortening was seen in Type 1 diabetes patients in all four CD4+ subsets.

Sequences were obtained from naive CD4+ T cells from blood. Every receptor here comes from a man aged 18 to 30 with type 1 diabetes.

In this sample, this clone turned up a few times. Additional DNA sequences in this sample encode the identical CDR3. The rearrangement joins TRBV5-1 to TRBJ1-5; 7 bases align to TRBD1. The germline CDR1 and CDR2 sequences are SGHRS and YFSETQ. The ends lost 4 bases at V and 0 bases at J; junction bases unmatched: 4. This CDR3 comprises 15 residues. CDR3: CASSPGTVSNQPQHF. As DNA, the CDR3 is TGCGCCAGCAGCCCGGGGACAGTTAGCAATCAGCCCCAGCATTTT.

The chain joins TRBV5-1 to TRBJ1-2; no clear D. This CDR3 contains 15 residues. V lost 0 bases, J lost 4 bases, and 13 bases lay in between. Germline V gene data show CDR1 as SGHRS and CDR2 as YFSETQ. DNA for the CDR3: TGCGCCAGCAGCTTGGGATCACCTGCGGGCTATGGCTACACCTTC. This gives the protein CASSLGSPAGYGYTF. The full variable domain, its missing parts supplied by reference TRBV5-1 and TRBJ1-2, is KAGVTQTPRYLIKTRGQQVTLSCSPISGHRSVSWYQQTPGQGLQFLFEYFSETQRNKGNFPGRFSGRQFSNSRSEMNVSTLELGDSALYLCASSLGSPAGYGYTFGSGTRLTVV.

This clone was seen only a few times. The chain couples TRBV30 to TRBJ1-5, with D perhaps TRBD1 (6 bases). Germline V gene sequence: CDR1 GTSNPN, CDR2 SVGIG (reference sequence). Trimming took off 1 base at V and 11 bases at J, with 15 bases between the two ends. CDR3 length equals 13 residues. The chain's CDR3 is CAWSAGARGAQHF. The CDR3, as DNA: TGTGCCTGGAGTGCGGGGGCGCGGGGGGCCCAGCATTTT.

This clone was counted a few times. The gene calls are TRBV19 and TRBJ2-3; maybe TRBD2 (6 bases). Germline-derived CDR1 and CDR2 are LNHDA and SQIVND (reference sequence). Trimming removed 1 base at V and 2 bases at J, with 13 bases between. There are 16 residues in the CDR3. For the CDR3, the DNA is TGTGCCAGTAGTATAGGAACTAGCAGCTTCACAGATACGCAGTATTTT. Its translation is CASSIGTSSFTDTQYF. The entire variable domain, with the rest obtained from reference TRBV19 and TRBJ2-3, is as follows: DGGITQSPKYLFRKEGQNVTLSCEQNLNHDAMYWYRQDPGQGLRLIYYSQIVNDFQKGDIAEGYSVSREKKESFPLTVTSAQKNPTAFYLCASSIGTSSFTDTQYFGPGTRLTVL.

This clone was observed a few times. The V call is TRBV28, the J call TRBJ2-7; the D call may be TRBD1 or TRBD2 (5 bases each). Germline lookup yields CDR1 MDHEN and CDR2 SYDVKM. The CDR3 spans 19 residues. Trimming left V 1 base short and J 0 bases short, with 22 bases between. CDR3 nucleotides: TGTGCCAGCAGTTTATTGAGGGGTGGCCCCAGGGCCAACTCCTACGAGCAGTACTTC. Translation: CASSLLRGGPRANSYEQYF.

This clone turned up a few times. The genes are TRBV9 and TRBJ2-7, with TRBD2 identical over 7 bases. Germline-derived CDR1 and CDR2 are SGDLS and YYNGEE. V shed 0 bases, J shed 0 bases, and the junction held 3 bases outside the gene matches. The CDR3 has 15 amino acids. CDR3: CASSVGWGGSYEQYF. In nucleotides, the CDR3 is TGTGCCAGCAGCGTAGGCTGGGGGGGCTCCTACGAGCAGTACTTC.

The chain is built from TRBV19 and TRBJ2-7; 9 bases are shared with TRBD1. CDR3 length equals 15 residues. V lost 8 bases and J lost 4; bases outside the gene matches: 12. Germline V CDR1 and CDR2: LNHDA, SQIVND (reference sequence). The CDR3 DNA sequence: TGTGCCAGTTCTCTACCGGGACAGGGAAAATACGAGCAGTACTTC. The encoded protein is CASSLPGQGKYEQYF.

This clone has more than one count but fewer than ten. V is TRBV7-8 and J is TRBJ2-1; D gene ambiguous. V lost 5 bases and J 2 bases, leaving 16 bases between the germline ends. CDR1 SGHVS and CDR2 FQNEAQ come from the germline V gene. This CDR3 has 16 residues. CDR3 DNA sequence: TGTGCCAGCAGCCCGTTCCCCCTCGGAGCCTACAATGAGCAGTTCTTC. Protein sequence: CASSPFPLGAYNEQFF. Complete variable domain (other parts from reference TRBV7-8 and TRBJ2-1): GAGVSQSPRYKVAKRGQDVALRCDPISGHVSLFWYQQALGQGPEFLTYFQNEAQLDKSGLPSDRFFAERPEGSVSTLKIQRTQQEDSAVYLCASSPFPLGAYNEQFFGPGTRLTVL.

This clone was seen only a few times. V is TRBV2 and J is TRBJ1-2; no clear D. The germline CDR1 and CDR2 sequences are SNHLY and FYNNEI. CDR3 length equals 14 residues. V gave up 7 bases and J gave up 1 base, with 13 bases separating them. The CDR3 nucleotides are TGTGCCAGCACTCCGTCGGGTATTAACTATGGCTACACCTTC. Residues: CASTPSGINYGYTF.

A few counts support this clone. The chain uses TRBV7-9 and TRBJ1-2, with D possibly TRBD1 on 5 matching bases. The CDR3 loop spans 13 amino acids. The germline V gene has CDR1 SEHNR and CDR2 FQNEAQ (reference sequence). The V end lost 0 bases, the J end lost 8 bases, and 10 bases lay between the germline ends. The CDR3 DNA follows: TGTGCCAGCAGCTTAGCTGAGGGGATCGGCTACACCTTC. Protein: CASSLAEGIGYTF.

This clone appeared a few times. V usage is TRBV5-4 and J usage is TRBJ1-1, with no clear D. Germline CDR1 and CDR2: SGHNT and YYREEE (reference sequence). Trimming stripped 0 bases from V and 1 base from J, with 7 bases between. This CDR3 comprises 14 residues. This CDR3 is CASSLEAPNTEAFF. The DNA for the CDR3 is TGTGCCAGCAGCTTGGAGGCCCCGAACACTGAAGCTTTCTTT.

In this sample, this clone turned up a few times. CDR3 sequence: CASRGGQWQETQYF. CDR3 bases: TGTGCCAGCAGGGGGGGACAGTGGCAAGAGACCCAGTACTTC. The V call is TRBV28, the J call TRBJ2-5, with D possibly matching TRBD1 (7 bases). Germline V lookup: CDR1 MDHEN, CDR2 SYDVKM. V was clipped by 6 bases and J by 2 bases, with 13 bases between them. CDR3 length equals 14 residues.

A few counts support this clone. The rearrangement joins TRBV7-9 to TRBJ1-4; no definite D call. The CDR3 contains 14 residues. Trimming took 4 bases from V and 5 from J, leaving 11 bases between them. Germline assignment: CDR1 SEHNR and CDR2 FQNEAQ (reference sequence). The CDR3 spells CASSYRTGNEKLFF. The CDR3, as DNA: TGTGCCAGCAGCTACCGGACCGGAAATGAAAAACTGTTTTTT.

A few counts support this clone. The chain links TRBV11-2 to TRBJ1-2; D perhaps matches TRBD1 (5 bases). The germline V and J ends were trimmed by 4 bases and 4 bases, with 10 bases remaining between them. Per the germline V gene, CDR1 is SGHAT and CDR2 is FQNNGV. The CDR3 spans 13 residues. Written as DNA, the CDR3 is TGTGCCAGCAGCTCCCACGGGGGCTATGGCTACACCTTC. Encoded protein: CASSSHGGYGYTF.

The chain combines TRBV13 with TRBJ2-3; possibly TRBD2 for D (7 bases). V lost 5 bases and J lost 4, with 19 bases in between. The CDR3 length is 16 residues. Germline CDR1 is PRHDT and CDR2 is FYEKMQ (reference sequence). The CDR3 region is CASSPTGWEGPDTQYF. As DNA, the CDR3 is TGTGCCAGCAGCCCAACAGGGTGGGAGGGACCAGATACGCAGTATTTT.

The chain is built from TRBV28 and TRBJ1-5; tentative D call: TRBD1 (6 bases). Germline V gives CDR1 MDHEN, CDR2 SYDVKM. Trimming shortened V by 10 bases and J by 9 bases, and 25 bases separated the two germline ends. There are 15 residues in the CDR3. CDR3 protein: CATVTGRRPSGPQHF. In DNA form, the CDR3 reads TGTGCCACCGTGACAGGAAGGCGACCCTCGGGGCCCCAGCATTTT.

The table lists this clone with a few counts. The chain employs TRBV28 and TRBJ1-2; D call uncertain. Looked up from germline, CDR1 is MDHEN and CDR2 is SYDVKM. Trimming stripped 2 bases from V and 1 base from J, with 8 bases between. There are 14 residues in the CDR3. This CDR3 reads CASSLPALNYGYTF. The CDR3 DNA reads TGTGCCAGCAGTTTACCAGCACTTAACTATGGCTACACCTTC.

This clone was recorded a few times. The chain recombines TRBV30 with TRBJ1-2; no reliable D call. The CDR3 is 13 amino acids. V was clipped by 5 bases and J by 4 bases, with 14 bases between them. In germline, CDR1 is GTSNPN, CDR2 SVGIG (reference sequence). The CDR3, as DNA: TGTGCCTGGTGTGACACCTGGGGCTATGGCTACACCTTC. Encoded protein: CAWCDTWGYGYTF. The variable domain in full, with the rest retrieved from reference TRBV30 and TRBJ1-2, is SQTIHQWPATLVQPVGSPLSLECTVEGTSNPNLYWYRQAAGRGLQLLFYSVGIGQISSEVPQNLSASRPQDRQFILSSKKLLLSDSGFYLCAWCDTWGYGYTFGSGTRLTVV.